This T cell receptor beta chain appears in the sequencing data of a study of blood T cell repertoires in COVID-19. Study-level information: Researchers got acute and convalescent COVID-19 samples from the United States, Italy and Spain. The cDNA or gDNA used as material had been derived from T cells, B-cell-depleted T cells, or PBMCs.

This CDR3 is 12 amino acids long. Trimming cost V 4 bases and J 5 bases, with 5 bases left between them. CDR1 and CDR2 from the germline V gene are SEHNR and FQNEAQ (reference sequence). Seattle enrolled patients during active infection and tracked them longitudinally. The authors' processing: From reference gene primer amplification, estimates of nucleated cell counts were derived. Sequencing was performed with immunoSEQ multiplex PCR; in TCRdb, only in-frame clones are kept and a portion is missing. V, J and clone size derive from that table, while D and trimming were established from the DNA sequence. The repertoire holds fewer than 200,000 clones, with around 86% as singletons.

The sample consisted of peripheral blood. The rearrangement joins TRBV7-9 to TRBJ2-2; D is unclear. This receptor was obtained from a woman of 80 years or more with COVID-19, enrolled during active disease. CDR3 loop: CASSSSTGELFF. The CDR3 DNA follows: TGTGCCAGCAGCTCCTCGACCGGGGAGCTGTTTTTT.